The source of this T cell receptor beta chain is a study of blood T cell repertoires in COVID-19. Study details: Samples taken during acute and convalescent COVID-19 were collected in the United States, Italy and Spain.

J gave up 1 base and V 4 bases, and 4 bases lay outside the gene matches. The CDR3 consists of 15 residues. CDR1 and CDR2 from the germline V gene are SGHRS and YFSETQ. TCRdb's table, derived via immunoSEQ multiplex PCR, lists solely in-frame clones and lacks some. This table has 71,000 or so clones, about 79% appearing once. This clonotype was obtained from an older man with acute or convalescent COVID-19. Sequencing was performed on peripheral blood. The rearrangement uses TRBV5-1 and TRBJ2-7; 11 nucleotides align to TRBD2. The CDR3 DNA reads TGCGCCAGCAGCGGGGGGACTAGCGGTTCCTACGAGCAGTACTTC. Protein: CASSGGTSGSYEQYF.